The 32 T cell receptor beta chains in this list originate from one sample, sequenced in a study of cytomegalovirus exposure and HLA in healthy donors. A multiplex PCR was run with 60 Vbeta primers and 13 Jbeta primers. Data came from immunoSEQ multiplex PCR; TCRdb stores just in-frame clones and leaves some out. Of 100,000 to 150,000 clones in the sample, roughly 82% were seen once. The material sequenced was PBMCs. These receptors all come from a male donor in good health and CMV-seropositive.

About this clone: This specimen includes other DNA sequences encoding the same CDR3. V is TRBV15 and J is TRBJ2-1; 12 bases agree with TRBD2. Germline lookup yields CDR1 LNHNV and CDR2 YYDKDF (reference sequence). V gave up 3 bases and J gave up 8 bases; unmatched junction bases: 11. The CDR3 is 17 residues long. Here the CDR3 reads CATSRALLAGGEDEQFF. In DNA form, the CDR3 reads TGTGCCACCAGCAGGGCCTTACTAGCGGGGGGCGAGGATGAGCAGTTCTTC.

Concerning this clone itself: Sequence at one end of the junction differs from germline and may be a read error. CDR3 residues: CSSSLALAGSTF. As DNA, the CDR3 is TGTTCCAGCAGCTTAGCGTTGGCAGGATCCACCTTC. The chain links TRBV7-9 to TRBJ1-2; D is uncertain. The germline gives CDR1 SEHNR, CDR2 FQNEAQ (reference sequence). This CDR3 is 12 amino acids long.

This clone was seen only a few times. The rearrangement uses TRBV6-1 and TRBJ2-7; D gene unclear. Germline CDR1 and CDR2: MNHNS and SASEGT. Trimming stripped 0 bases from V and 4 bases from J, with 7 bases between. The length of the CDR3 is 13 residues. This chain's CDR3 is CASSEAVLYEQYF. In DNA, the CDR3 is TGTGCCAGCAGTGAAGCCGTTCTGTACGAGCAGTACTTC.

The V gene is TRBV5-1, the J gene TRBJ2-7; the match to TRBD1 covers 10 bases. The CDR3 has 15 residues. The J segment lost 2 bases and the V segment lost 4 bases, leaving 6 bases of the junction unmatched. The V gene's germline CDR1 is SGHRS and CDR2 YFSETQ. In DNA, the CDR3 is TGCGCCAGCAGCCACCTTGGACAGGGGGCCTACGAGCAGTACTTC. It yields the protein CASSHLGQGAYEQYF.

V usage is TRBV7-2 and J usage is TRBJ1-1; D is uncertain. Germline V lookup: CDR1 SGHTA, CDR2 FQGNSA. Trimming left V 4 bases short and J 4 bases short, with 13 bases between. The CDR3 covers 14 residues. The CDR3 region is CASSYWAESTEAFF. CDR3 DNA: TGTGCCAGCAGCTATTGGGCTGAGAGCACTGAAGCTTTCTTT.

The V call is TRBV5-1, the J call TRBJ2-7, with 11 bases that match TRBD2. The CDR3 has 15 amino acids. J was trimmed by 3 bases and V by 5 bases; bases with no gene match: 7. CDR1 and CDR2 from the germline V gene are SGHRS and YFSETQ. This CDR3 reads CASSTGTSGFYEQYF. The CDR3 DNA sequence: TGCGCCAGCAGTACCGGGACTAGCGGCTTCTACGAGCAGTACTTC.

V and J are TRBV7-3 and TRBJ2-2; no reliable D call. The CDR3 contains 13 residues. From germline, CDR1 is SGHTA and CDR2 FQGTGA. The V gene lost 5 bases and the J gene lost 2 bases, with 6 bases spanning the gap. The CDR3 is CASSGQNTGELFF. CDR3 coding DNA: TGTGCCAGCAGCGGCCAAAACACCGGGGAGCTGTTTTTT.

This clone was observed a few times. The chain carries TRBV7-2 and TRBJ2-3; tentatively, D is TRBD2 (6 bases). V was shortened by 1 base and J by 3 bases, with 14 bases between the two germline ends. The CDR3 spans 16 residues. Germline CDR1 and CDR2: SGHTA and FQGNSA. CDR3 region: CASSLGQTRKTDTQYF. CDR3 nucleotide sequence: TGTGCCAGCAGCTTAGGACAGACTAGGAAAACAGATACGCAGTATTTT.

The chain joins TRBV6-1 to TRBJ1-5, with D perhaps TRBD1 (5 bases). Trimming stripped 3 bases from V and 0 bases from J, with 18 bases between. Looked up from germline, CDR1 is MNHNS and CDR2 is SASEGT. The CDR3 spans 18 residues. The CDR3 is CASSEAGFFKVSNQPQHF. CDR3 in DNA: TGTGCCAGCAGTGAGGCAGGGTTTTTCAAGGTTAGCAATCAGCCCCAGCATTTT.

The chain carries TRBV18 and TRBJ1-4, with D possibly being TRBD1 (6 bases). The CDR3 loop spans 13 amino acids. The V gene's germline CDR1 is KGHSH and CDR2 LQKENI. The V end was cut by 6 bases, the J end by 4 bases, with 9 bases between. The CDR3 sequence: CASSGGFNEKLFF. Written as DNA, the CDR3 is TGTGCCAGCTCTGGGGGCTTTAATGAAAAACTGTTTTTT.

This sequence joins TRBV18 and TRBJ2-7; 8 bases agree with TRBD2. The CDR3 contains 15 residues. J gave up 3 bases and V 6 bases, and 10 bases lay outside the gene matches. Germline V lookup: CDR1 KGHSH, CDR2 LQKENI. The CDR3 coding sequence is TGTGCCAGCTCCCCAGAGAGCGGGGGTCTCTACGAGCAGTACTTC. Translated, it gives CASSPESGGLYEQYF.

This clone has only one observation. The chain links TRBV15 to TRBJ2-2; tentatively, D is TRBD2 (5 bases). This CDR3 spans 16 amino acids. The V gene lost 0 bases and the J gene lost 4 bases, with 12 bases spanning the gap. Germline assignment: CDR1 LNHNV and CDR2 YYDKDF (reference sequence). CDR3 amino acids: CATSRDGQAGTGELFF. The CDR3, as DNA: TGTGCCACCAGCAGAGATGGGCAGGCGGGCACCGGGGAGCTGTTTTTT. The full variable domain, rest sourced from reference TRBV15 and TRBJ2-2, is DAMVIQNPRYQVTQFGKPVTLSCSQTLNHNVMYWYQQKSSQAPKLLFHYYDKDFNNEADTPDNFQSRRPNTSFCFLDIRSPGLGDTAMYLCATSRDGQAGTGELFFGEGSRLTVL.

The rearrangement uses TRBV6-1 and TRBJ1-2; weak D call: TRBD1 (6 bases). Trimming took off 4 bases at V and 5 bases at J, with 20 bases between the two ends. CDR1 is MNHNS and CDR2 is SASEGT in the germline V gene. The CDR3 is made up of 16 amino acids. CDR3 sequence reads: CASSAHSSTDSYGYTF. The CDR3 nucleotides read TGTGCCAGCAGTGCGCACTCCTCGACGGACAGTTATGGCTACACCTTC.

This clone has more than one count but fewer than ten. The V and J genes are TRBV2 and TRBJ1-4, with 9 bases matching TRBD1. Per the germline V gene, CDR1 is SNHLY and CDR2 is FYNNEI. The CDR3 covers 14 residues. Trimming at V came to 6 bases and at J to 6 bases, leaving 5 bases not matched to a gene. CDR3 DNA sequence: TGTGCCAGCAGGCGGACAGGGGCGTATGAAAAACTGTTTTTT. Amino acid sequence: CASRRTGAYEKLFF.

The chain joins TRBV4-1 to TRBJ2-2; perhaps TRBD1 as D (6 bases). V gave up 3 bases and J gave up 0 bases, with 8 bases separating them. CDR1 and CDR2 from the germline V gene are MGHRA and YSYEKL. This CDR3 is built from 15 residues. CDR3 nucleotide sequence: TGCGCCAGCAGCCATCGGACAGCGAACACCGGGGAGCTGTTTTTT. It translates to CASSHRTANTGELFF.

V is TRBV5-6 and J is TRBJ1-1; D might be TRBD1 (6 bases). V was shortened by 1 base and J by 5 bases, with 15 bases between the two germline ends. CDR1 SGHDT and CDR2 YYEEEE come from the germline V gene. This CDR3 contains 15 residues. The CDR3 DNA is TGTGCCAGCAGCTTGATTTGGACAGTAGGGACTGAAGCTTTCTTT. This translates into CASSLIWTVGTEAFF.

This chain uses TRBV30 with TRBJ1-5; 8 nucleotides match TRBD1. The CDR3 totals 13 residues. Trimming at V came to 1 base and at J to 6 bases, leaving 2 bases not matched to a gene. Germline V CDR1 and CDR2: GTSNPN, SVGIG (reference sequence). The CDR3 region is CAWSGRGLQPQHF. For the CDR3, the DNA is TGTGCCTGGAGTGGCAGGGGGCTTCAGCCCCAGCATTTT.

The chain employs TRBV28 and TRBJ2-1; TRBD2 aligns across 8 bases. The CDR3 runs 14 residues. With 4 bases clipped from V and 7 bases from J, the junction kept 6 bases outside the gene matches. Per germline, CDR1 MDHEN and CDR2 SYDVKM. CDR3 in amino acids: CASSSGGLKNEQFF. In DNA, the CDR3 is TGTGCCAGCAGTTCGGGGGGGCTGAAGAATGAGCAGTTCTTC.

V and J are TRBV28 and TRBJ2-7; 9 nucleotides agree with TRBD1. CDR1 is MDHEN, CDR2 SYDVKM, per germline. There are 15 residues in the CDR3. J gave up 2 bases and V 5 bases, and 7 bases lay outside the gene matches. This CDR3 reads CASSTPGQGPYEQYF. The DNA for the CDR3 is TGTGCCAGCAGTACCCCGGGACAGGGTCCCTACGAGCAGTACTTC.

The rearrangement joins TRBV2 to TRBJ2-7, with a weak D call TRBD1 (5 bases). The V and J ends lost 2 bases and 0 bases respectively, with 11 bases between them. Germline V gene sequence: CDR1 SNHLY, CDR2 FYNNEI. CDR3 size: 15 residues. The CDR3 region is CASSEPLDSSYEQYF. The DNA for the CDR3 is TGTGCCAGCAGTGAACCCCTAGACAGCTCCTACGAGCAGTACTTC.

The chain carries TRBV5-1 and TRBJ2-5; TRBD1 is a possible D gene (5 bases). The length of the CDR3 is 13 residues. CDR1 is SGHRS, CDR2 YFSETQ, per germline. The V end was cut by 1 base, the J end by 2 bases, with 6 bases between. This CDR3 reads CASSLNRQETQYF. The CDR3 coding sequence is TGCGCCAGCAGCTTGAACAGGCAAGAGACCCAGTACTTC.

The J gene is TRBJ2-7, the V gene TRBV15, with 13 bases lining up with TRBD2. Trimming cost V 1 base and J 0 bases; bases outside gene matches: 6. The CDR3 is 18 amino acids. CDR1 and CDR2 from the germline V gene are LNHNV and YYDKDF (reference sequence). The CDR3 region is CATSRGMGLAGSSYEQYF. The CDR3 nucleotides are TGTGCCACCAGCAGAGGTATGGGACTAGCGGGGAGCTCCTACGAGCAGTACTTC.

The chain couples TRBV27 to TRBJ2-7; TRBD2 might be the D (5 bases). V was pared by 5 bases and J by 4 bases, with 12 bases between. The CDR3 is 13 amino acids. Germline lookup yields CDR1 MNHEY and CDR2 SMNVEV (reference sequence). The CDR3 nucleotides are TGTGCCAGCAGTCCCCGCGGCGGGTACGAGCAGTACTTC. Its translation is CASSPRGGYEQYF.

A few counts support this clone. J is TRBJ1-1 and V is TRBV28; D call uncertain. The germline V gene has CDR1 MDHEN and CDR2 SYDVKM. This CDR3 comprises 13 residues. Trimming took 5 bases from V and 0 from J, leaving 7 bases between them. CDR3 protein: CASSPPVNTEAFF. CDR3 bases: TGTGCCAGCAGTCCTCCAGTGAACACTGAAGCTTTCTTT.

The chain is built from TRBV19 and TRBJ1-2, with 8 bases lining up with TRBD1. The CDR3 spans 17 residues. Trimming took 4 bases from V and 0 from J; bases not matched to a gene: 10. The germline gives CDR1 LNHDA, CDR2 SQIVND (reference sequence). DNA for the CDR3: TGTGCCAGTAGTAATTTCGACAGGGGTCCAGCTAACTATGGCTACACCTTC. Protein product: CASSNFDRGPANYGYTF.

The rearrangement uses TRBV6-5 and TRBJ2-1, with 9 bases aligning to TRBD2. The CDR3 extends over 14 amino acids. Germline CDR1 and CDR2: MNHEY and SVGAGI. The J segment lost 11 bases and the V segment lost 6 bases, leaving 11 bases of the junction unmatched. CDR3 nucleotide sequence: TGTGCCAGCAGCACCGGGGCTGCTAGCGGGAAGCAGTTCTTC. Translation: CASSTGAASGKQFF.

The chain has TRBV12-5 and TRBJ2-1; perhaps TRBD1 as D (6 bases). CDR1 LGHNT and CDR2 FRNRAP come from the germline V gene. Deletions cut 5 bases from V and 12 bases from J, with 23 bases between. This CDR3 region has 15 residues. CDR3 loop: CASGPGVSGNRRQFF. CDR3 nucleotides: TGTGCTAGTGGTCCAGGGGTCTCGGGGAACCGAAGGCAGTTCTTC.

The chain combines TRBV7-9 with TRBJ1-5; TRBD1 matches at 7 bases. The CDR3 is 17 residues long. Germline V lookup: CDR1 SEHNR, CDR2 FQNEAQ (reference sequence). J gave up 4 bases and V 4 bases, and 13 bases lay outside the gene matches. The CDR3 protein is CASSSTRDSRSNQPQHF. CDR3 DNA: TGTGCCAGCAGCTCCACCCGGGACAGCAGATCGAATCAGCCCCAGCATTTT.

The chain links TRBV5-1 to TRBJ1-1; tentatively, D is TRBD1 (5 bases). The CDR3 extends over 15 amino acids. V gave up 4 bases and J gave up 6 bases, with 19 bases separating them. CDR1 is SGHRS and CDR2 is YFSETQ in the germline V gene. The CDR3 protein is CASSPIGAKGAEAFF. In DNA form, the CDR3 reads TGCGCCAGCAGCCCCATTGGGGCAAAGGGCGCTGAAGCTTTCTTT.

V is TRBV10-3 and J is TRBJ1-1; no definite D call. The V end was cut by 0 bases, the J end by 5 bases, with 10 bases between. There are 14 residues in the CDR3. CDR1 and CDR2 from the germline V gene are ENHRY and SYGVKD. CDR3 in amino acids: CAISESFAGTEAFF. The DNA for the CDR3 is TGTGCCATCAGTGAGTCATTCGCGGGGACTGAAGCTTTCTTT.

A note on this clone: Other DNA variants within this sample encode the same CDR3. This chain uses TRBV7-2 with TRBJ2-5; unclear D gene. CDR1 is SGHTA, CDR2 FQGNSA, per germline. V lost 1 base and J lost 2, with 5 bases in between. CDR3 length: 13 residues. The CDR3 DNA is TGTGCCAGCAGCTTAGGTCGTCAAGAGACCCAGTACTTC. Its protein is CASSLGRQETQYF.

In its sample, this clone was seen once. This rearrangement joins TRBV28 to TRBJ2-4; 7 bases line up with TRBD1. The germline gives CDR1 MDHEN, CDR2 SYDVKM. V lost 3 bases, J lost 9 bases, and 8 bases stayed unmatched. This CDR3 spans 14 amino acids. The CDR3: CASSLTSNRGIQYF. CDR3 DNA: TGTGCCAGCAGTTTGACCTCAAACAGGGGCATTCAGTACTTC.